This section outlines one T cell receptor beta chain sequence together with its context. The antigen is not known. The data were taken from a study of OX40 agonist ivuxolimab in advanced cancers. Study details: Patients received ivuxolimab, an agonistic anti-OX40 (CD134) antibody. Dose-escalation cases comprised hepatocellular carcinoma, melanoma, renal cell or head and neck cancer. Intravenous ivuxolimab at 0.01 to 10 mg/kg was given to patients every 2 weeks. Findings of the study overall: Expanded peripheral T-cell antigen specificity went undetermined.

The table came from immunoSEQ multiplex PCR; TCRdb's copy has only in-frame clones and leaves some out. There are 65,000 to 100,000 clones in the sample; roughly 88% occur only once, and about 0.8% lies in the top ten. This CDR3 contains 14 residues. Germline loops: CDR1 MNHEY, CDR2 SVGAGI. Trimming took off 6 bases at V and 5 bases at J, with 16 bases between the two ends. This sequence was found in an adult with an advanced solid tumor such as melanoma, head and neck, liver or kidney cancer. The source material was CD4+ or CD8+ T cells sorted from blood, sampled in a trial of the OX40 agonist ivuxolimab. The chain uses TRBV6-5 and TRBJ1-1, with D hard to call. This CDR3 reads CASRVTVPGTEAFF. Written as DNA, the CDR3 is TGTGCCAGCAGAGTTACAGTTCCCGGAACTGAAGCTTTCTTT.